This record covers a single T cell receptor (beta chain). This record belongs to a study of technical replicates of blood from several donors. Measured with immunoSEQ multiplex PCR; TCRdb has only the in-frame clones, and not every one. This repertoire shows 74,000 or so clones, 96% found once; its top ten account for roughly 0.35%. Per germline, CDR1 MDHEN and CDR2 SYDVKM. The V and J ends lost 7 bases and 4 bases, in that order; junction bases with no gene match: 15. The CDR3 has 17 amino acids. Input material: T cells isolated from PBMCs. The receptor comes from a human donor in good health. This chain joins TRBV28 and TRBJ1-4, with 7 nucleotides matching TRBD1. DNA of the CDR3: TGTGCCAGCACCTTCCCTACCGGCCGGGACAGTAATGAAAAACTGTTTTTT. This translates into CASTFPTGRDSNEKLFF. The whole variable domain, filled in from reference TRBV28 and TRBJ1-4, reads DVKVTQSSRYLVKRTGEKVFLECVQDMDHENMFWYRQDPGLGLRLIYFSYDVKMKEKGDIPEGYSVSREKKERFSLILESASTNQTSMYLCASTFPTGRDSNEKLFFGSGTQLSVL.